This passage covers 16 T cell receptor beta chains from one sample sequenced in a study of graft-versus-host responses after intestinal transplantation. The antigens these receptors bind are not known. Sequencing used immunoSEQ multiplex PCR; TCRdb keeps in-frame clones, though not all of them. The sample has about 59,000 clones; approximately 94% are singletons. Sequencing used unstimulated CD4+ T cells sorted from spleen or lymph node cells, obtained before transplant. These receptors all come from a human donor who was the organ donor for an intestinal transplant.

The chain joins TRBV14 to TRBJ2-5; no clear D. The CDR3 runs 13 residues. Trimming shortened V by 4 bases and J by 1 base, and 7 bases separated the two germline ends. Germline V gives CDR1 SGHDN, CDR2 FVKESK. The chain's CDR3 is CASSRTVQETQYF. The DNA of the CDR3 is TGTGCCAGCAGCCGGACGGTCCAAGAGACCCAGTACTTC.

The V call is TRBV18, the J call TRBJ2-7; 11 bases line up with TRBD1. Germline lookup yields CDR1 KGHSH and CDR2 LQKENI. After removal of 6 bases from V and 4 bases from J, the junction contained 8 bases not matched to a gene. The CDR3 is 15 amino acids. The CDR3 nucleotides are TGTGCCAGCTCCAACTACCGGGACAGGGGGTACGAGCAGTACTTC. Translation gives CASSNYRDRGYEQYF.

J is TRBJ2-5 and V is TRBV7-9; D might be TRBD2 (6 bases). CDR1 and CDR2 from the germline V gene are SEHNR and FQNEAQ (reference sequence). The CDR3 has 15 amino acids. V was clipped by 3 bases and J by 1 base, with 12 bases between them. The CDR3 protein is CASSLGGGVQETQYF. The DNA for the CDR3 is TGTGCCAGCAGCTTGGGGGGTGGGGTCCAAGAGACCCAGTACTTC.

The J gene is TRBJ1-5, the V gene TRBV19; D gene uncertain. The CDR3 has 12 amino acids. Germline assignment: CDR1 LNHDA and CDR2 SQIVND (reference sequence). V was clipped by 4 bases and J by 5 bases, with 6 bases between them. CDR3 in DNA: TGTGCCAGTAGTACGGGTTATCAGCCCCAGCATTTT. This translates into CASSTGYQPQHF.

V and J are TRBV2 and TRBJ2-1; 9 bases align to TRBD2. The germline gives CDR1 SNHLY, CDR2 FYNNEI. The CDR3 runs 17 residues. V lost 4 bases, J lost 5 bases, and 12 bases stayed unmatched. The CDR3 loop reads CASSGGAGGRKNNEQFF. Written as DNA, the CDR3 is TGTGCCAGCAGTGGAGGAGCGGGGGGTCGAAAAAACAATGAGCAGTTCTTC.

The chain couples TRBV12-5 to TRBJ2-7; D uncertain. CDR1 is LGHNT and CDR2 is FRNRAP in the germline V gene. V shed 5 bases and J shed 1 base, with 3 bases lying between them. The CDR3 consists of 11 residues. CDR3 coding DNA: TGTGCTAGTGGTGTGTCCTACGAGCAGTACTTC. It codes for CASGVSYEQYF.

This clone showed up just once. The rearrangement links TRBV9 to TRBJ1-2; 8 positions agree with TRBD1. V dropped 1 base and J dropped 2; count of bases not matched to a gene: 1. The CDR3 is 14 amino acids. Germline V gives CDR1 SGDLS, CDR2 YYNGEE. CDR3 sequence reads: CASSVQGANYGYTF. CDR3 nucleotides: TGTGCCAGCAGCGTACAGGGGGCGAACTATGGCTACACCTTC. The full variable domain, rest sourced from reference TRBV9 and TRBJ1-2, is DSGVTQTPKHLITATGQRVTLRCSPRSGDLSVYWYQQSLDQGLQFLIQYYNGEERAKGNILERFSAQQFPDLHSELNLSSLELGDSALYFCASSVQGANYGYTFGSGTRLTVV.

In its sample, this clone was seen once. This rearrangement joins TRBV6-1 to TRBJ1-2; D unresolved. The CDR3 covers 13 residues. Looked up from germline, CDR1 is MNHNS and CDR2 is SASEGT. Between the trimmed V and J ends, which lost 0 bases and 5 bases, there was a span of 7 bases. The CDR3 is CASSEAKGYGYTF. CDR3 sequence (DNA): TGTGCCAGCAGTGAAGCAAAGGGATATGGCTACACCTTC.

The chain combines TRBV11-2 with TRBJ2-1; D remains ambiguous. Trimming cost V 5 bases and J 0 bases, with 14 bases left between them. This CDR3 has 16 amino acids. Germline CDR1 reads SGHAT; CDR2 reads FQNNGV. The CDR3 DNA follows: TGTGCCAGCAGCGACCCCCTGACAAGCTCCTACAATGAGCAGTTCTTC. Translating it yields CASSDPLTSSYNEQFF.

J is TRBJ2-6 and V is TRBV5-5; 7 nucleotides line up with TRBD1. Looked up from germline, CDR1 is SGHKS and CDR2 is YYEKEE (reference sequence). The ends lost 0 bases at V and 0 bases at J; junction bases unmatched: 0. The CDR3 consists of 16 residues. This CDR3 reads CASSLAGGSGANVLTF. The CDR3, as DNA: TGTGCCAGCAGCTTGGCAGGGGGCTCTGGGGCCAACGTCCTGACTTTC.

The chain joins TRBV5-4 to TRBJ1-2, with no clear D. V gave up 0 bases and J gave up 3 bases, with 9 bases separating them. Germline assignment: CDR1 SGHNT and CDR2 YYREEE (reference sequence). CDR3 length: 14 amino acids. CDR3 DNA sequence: TGTGCCAGCAGCTTGGACAGACACTACTATGGCTACACCTTC. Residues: CASSLDRHYYGYTF.

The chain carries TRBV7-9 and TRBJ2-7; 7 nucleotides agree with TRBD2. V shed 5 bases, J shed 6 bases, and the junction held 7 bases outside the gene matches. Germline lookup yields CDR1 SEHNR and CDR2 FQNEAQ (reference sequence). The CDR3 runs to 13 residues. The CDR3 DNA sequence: TGTGCCAGCAGCAAAATCACGGGGGGCGAGCAGTACTTC. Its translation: CASSKITGGEQYF.

The CDR3 bases are TGTGCCAGCAGTGAAAGCCTAGCGATGGCCCATGAGCAGTTCTTC. This codes for CASSESLAMAHEQFF. This chain uses TRBV2 with TRBJ2-1; weak D call: TRBD2 (6 bases). CDR3 size: 15 residues. Germline V gene data show CDR1 as SNHLY and CDR2 as FYNNEI. V lost 2 bases to trimming and J lost 8 bases, with 16 bases between them.

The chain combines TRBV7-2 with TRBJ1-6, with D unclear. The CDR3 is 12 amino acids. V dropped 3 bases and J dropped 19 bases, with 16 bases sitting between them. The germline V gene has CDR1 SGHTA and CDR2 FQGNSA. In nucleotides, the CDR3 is TGTGCCAGCAGCTTGGTTGTGGGCAGTATACACTTT. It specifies CASSLVVGSIHF.

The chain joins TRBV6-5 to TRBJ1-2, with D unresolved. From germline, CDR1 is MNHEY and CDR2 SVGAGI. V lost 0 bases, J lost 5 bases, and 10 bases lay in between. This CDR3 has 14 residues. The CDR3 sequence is CASSYSSDTYGYTF. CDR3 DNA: TGTGCCAGCAGTTACTCGAGTGACACTTATGGCTACACCTTC.

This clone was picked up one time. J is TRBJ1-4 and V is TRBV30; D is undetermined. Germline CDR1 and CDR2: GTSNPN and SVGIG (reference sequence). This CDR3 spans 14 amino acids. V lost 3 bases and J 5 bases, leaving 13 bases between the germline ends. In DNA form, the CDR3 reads TGTGCCTGGAGGGGAGGGATGGGGAATGAAAAACTGTTTTTT. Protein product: CAWRGGMGNEKLFF.